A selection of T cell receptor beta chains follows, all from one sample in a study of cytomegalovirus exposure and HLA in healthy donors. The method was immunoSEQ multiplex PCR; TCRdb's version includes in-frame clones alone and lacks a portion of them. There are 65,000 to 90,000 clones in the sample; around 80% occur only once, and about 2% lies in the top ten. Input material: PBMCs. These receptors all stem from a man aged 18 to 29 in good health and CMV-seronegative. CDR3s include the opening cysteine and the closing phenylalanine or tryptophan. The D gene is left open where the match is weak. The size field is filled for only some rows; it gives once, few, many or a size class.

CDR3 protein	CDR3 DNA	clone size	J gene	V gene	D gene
CASSPLGTGVYEQYF	TGCGCCAGCAGCCCACTTGGGACGGGAGTTTACGAGCAGTACTTC	once	TRBJ2-7	TRBV5-1	-
CASSRTSGVTEQFF	TGTGCTAGCAGCCGGACTAGCGGGGTCACTGAGCAGTTCTTC	-	TRBJ2-1	TRBV7-7	TRBD2
CASSELGANYGYTF	TGTGCCAGCAGTGAACTGGGAGCTAACTATGGCTACACCTTC	-	TRBJ1-2	TRBV25-1	-
CASSIQGGRNTIYF	TGTGCCAGTAGTATACAGGGAGGAAGAAACACCATATATTTT	-	TRBJ1-3	TRBV19	-
CASSSASGGYEAFF	TGTGCCAGCAGTTCCGCCTCAGGGGGCTACGAGGCTTTCTTT	-	TRBJ1-1	TRBV27	TRBD1
CASSSQGEEAFF	TGCGCCAGCAGCTCCCAGGGGGAGGAAGCTTTCTTT	-	TRBJ1-1	TRBV5-1	TRBD1
CAWSTGQGALDTQYF	TGTGCCTGGAGTACGGGACAGGGGGCTTTGGATACGCAGTATTTT	-	TRBJ2-3	TRBV30	TRBD1
CASSESSSNQPQHF	TGTGCCAGCAGTGAATCCAGTAGCAATCAGCCCCAGCATTTT	-	TRBJ1-5	TRBV6-1	-
CASSAGGISYEQYF	TGTGCCAGCAGCGCGGGGGGGATCTCCTACGAGCAGTACTTC	-	TRBJ2-7	TRBV9	TRBD2
CASSPPPSYEQYF	TGTGCCAGCAGCCCTCCCCCCTCCTACGAGCAGTACTTC	once	TRBJ2-7	TRBV28	-
CASSLWFGQGESNQPQHF	TGTGCCAGCAGCTTATGGTTCGGACAGGGGGAAAGCAATCAGCCCCAGCATTTT	-	TRBJ1-5	TRBV7-9	TRBD1
CASSLERVWTDLRSTDTQYF	TGTGCCAGCAGCTTGGAAAGGGTATGGACAGACCTGAGGAGCACAGATACGCAGTATTTT	-	TRBJ2-3	TRBV5-4	-
CASSVGRVETQYF	TGCGCCAGCAGCGTAGGGAGGGTAGAGACCCAGTACTTC	-	TRBJ2-5	TRBV5-1	TRBD2
CASSFLGTGGVEQYF	TGTGCCAGCAGCTTCCTCGGGACGGGAGGCGTCGAGCAGTACTTC	-	TRBJ2-7	TRBV7-6	TRBD2
CATLQGREQYF	TGTGCCACCCTACAGGGGCGCGAGCAGTACTTC	-	TRBJ2-7	TRBV7-9	TRBD1
CASGFGQGTEAFF	TGTGCTAGTGGTTTCGGACAGGGCACTGAAGCTTTCTTT	-	TRBJ1-1	TRBV12-5	TRBD1
CASRPGLGQGNGYTF	TGTGCCAGCAGACCAGGGCTGGGCCAGGGGAATGGCTACACCTTC	-	TRBJ1-2	TRBV7-9	-
CASREALGNTEAFF	TGTGCCAGCAGGGAGGCACTGGGAAACACTGAAGCTTTCTTT	few	TRBJ1-1	TRBV6-1	-
CASIGDRGADTQYF	TGTGCCAGCATAGGGGACAGGGGCGCAGATACGCAGTATTTT	-	TRBJ2-3	TRBV2	TRBD1